A single sample gave rise to the 18 T cell receptor beta chains below, sequenced in a study of blood T cell repertoires in COVID-19. Sequencing used immunoSEQ multiplex PCR; TCRdb keeps in-frame clones, though not all of them. The sample has about 280,000 clones, 85% to 90% seen once. Sequencing input: peripheral blood. The receptor source for this set is a human donor in a cohort sampled during active COVID-19.

The chain combines TRBV27 with TRBJ1-1, with D uncertain. This CDR3 has 13 residues. CDR1 MNHEY and CDR2 SMNVEV come from the germline V gene (reference sequence). Trimming shortened V by 2 bases and J by 5 bases, and 9 bases separated the two germline ends. The CDR3: CASSLGRGTEAFF. The CDR3 region has the DNA TGTGCCAGCAGTTTAGGGAGAGGTACTGAAGCTTTCTTT.

This clone is a singleton in its sample. The chain employs TRBV5-1 and TRBJ2-1; 14 positions agree with TRBD2. Germline CDR1 SGHRS, CDR2 YFSETQ. The CDR3 is 18 residues long. V was pared by 3 bases and J by 0 bases, with 5 bases of the junction left unmatched. CDR3: CASSSVGLAGDSYNEQFF. The CDR3, as DNA: TGCGCCAGCAGCTCCGTGGGACTAGCGGGGGACTCCTACAATGAGCAGTTCTTC.

J is TRBJ2-5 and V is TRBV6-5, with D unclear. Trimming took 8 bases from V and 3 from J, leaving 16 bases between them. The CDR3 spans 14 residues. Germline loops: CDR1 MNHEY, CDR2 SVGAGI. The CDR3 DNA follows: TGTGCCAGCTCGACCCCAAAGGCGGAAGAGACCCAGTACTTC. Translation gives CASSTPKAEETQYF.

This clone came up once. J is TRBJ1-2 and V is TRBV6-2 or TRBV6-3, with D possibly TRBD1 on 6 matching bases. V was trimmed by 0 bases and J by 6 bases, leaving 17 bases between them. Germline values: CDR1 MNHEY, CDR2 SVGEGT. The CDR3 is 16 residues long. CDR3 sequence reads: CASSYSIQGIVDGYTF. As DNA, the CDR3 is TGTGCCAGCAGTTACTCGATCCAGGGGATTGTCGATGGCTACACCTTC.

The count of this clone is one. The chain couples TRBV18 to TRBJ1-2, with 9 bases lining up with TRBD1. V gave up 2 bases and J gave up 6 bases; unmatched junction bases: 16. The CDR3 has 18 residues. Germline lookup yields CDR1 KGHSH and CDR2 LQKENI. In nucleotides, the CDR3 is TGTGCCAGCTCACCAAACCCCCCCGGGACAGGGAGGTTCGATGGCTACACCTTC. This translates into CASSPNPPGTGRFDGYTF.

The J gene is TRBJ1-6, the V gene TRBV5-1, with D tentatively TRBD1 (5 bases). The germline gives CDR1 SGHRS, CDR2 YFSETQ. This CDR3 contains 13 residues. V lost 2 bases to trimming and J lost 10 bases, with 10 bases between them. The CDR3: CASSFDSGSPLHF. CDR3 DNA: TGCGCCAGCAGCTTTGACAGTGGATCACCCCTCCACTTT.

The chain employs TRBV14 and TRBJ2-1; 13 nucleotides agree with TRBD2. The CDR3 sequence is 16 residues long. With V trimmed by 2 bases and J by 8 bases, 6 bases remained unmatched. Germline CDR1 is SGHDN and CDR2 is FVKESK. CDR3 protein: CASSQPRLAGGDEQFF. DNA for the CDR3: TGTGCCAGCAGCCAACCAAGACTAGCGGGAGGAGATGAGCAGTTCTTC.

This chain joins TRBV19 and TRBJ2-7, with 8 bases lining up with TRBD1. The CDR3 loop spans 15 amino acids. The V segment lost 4 bases and the J segment 2 bases; nucleotides outside the gene matches: 7. Germline V gene data show CDR1 as LNHDA and CDR2 as SQIVND (reference sequence). CDR3 in DNA: TGTGCCAGTAGTAGAGGGACAGGCGCCCCCTACGAGCAGTACTTC. Protein product: CASSRGTGAPYEQYF.

V and J are TRBV28 and TRBJ1-2; D is uncertain. Germline V lookup: CDR1 MDHEN, CDR2 SYDVKM. V dropped 3 bases and J dropped 5 bases, with 10 bases sitting between them. This CDR3 region has 13 residues. CDR3 amino acids: CASSLEVPYGYTF. Written as DNA, the CDR3 is TGTGCCAGCAGTTTGGAGGTCCCGTATGGCTACACCTTC.

This clone was recorded only once. The chain carries TRBV16 and TRBJ1-6; 7 bases are shared with TRBD1. V was clipped by 8 bases and J by 7 bases; unmatched bases: 5. The germline CDR1 and CDR2 sequences are KGHSY and FQNENV. The CDR3 is 13 residues long. The CDR3 coding sequence is TGTGCCAGCCTGGGACAGACCAATTCACCCCTCCACTTT. It specifies CASLGQTNSPLHF. The whole variable domain, remainder taken from reference TRBV16 and TRBJ1-6, is GEEVAQTPKHLVRGEGQKAKLYCAPIKGHSYVFWYQQVLKNEFKFLISFQNENVFDETGMPKERFSAKCLPNSPCSLEIQATKLEDSAVYFCASLGQTNSPLHFGNGTRLTVT.

This clone was observed a handful of times. The V gene is TRBV6-6, the J gene TRBJ2-7; TRBD1 matches at 7 bases. Germline assignment: CDR1 MNHNY and CDR2 SVGAGI (reference sequence). This CDR3 spans 12 amino acids. V gave up 6 bases and J gave up 4 bases; unmatched junction bases: 3. DNA for the CDR3: TGTGCCAGCAGCCCACAGGGGTACGAGCAGTACTTC. Residues: CASSPQGYEQYF.

Written as DNA, the CDR3 is TGTGCCAGCGGACAGGGGAGAGGCGGTGGAAACACCATATATTTT. Its translation is CASGQGRGGGNTIYF. The V gene is TRBV19, the J gene TRBJ1-3, with TRBD1 matching over 9 bases. Looked up from germline, CDR1 is LNHDA and CDR2 is SQIVND (reference sequence). The CDR3 consists of 15 residues. Trimming cost V 9 bases and J 3 bases; bases outside gene matches: 9.

The chain couples TRBV6-6 to TRBJ2-1; D might be TRBD2 (6 bases). The CDR3 runs 12 residues. The V gene lost 7 bases and the J gene lost 7 bases, with 11 bases spanning the gap. Germline CDR1 reads MNHNY; CDR2 reads SVGAGI (reference sequence). This chain's CDR3 is CASIDGRNEQFF. The CDR3 DNA reads TGTGCCAGCATCGACGGGAGAAATGAGCAGTTCTTC.

This clone was seen just once. J is TRBJ2-3 and V is TRBV18; TRBD2 matches at 13 bases. The junction had 4 bases not matched to a gene; V was cut back by 6 bases and J by 7 bases. The CDR3 contains 14 residues. Per germline, CDR1 KGHSH and CDR2 LQKENI. CDR3: CASSTSGRAYTQYF. The CDR3 DNA reads as TGTGCCAGCTCTACTAGCGGGAGGGCGTATACGCAGTATTTT.

The chain joins TRBV19 to TRBJ2-2; D gene uncertain. CDR3 length equals 12 residues. Trimming took 6 bases from V and 6 from J, leaving 8 bases between them. CDR1 and CDR2 (germline): LNHDA, SQIVND (reference sequence). The CDR3: CASRHAAGELFF. CDR3 nucleotide sequence: TGTGCCAGTAGGCATGCAGCCGGGGAGCTGTTTTTT.

The chain uses TRBV10-3 and TRBJ1-5; possible D gene TRBD1, 5 bases. CDR3 length equals 13 residues. In germline, CDR1 is ENHRY, CDR2 SYGVKD. V lost 4 bases and J 7 bases, leaving 11 bases between the germline ends. CDR3 DNA sequence: TGTGCCATCAGTGGGGGGGTCGGCCAGCCCCAGCATTTT. This codes for CAISGGVGQPQHF.

This chain joins TRBV5-5 and TRBJ1-5, with D unclear. This CDR3 region has 14 residues. Trimming removed 1 base at V and 1 base at J, with 6 bases between. Germline CDR1 and CDR2: SGHKS and YYEKEE (reference sequence). The CDR3: CASSLLGSNQPQHF. The CDR3 DNA is TGTGCCAGCAGCTTGCTCGGGAGCAATCAGCCCCAGCATTTT.

This chain's CDR3 is CASSLDSGYGYTF. The CDR3 region has the DNA TGCGCCAGCTCCCTAGATAGCGGCTATGGCTACACCTTC. V is TRBV5-1 and J is TRBJ1-2; D remains ambiguous. The CDR3 is 13 residues long. Trimming stripped 7 bases from V and 4 bases from J, with 14 bases between. Germline V gene sequence: CDR1 SGHRS, CDR2 YFSETQ.